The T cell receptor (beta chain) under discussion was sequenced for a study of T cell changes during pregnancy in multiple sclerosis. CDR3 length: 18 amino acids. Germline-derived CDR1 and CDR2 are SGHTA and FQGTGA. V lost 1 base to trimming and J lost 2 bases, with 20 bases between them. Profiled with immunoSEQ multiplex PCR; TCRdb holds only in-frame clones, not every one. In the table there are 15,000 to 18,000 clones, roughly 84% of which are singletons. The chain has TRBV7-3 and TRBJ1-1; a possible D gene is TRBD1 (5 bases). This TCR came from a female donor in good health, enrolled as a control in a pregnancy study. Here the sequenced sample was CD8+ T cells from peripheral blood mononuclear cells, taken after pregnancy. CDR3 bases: TGTGCCAGCAGCTTAATTCCCGGACAACTTGGGGCTAACACTGAAGCTTTCTTT. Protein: CASSLIPGQLGANTEAFF.